The clone carrying this TCR beta chain came up a few times. Its antigen is not known. The data derive from a study of molecular identifiers for immune sequencing clone quantification. Naive CD8 T cells, phenotype CD8+CD4-CCR7+CD45RA+, were sorted. Libraries of bulk TCR were made by previously described methods (with listed TCR primers). TCRdb called the PCR reads again in MiXCR, with one record for every CDR3 protein. The repertoire holds under 800,000 distinct CDR3 sequences, with 25% as singletons. The CDR3 is made up of 16 amino acids. V lost 4 bases and J lost 0; bases outside the gene matches: 7. Study-wide points: Identical barcode-sharing TCR molecules could lead to underestimated sizes for highly expanded clones. Clones that exceeded 20 RNA copies held over 97% of effector molecules, yet under 1% in naive cells.

Sample: naive CD8+ T cells from blood, with Jurkat cell RNA spiked in. Subset reported: FACS-sorted CD8+CD4-CCR7+CD45RA+ naive T cells. The chain carries TRBV12-3 or TRBV12-4 and TRBJ2-3; 7 bases match TRBD1. The receptor's source is a human donor in good health. Some libraries in this study had Jurkat cell RNA spiked in. This CDR3 is CASSSHRGQSTDTQYF. As DNA, the CDR3 is TGTGCCAGCAGTTCACACCGGGGACAGAGCACAGATACGCAGTATTTT.